The TCR beta chain described here comes from a study of cytomegalovirus exposure and HLA in healthy donors (dated by TCRdb to the late 2010s). Regarding the research as a whole: In an earlier analysis of approximately 640 of the donors, around 290 Gb of sequence data and approximately 100 million unique TCR beta sequences from 180 million or so T cells were reported. The study combined high-throughput TCR immunosequencing, statistical association of individual TCRs with disease status, and machine learning to predict cytomegalovirus infection status. In an earlier analysis of 587 of the donors, high-throughput TCR beta sequencing was used to judge whether each TCR beta V gene segment behaved as functional or pseudogenic. A separate validation cohort of roughly 110 different subjects was used in addition to the approximately 670-subject first cohort. Among approximately 370 genotyped donors of the cohort, an average of around 240,000 unique TCR beta nucleotide sequences was sequenced per donor, of which about 18% were non-productive. A handful of DR-DQ haplotypes were treated as single units for association and clustering because of strong linkage in the cohort. In a later analysis, previously published TCR beta repertoires from 666 donors were re-analyzed and high-resolution HLA genotyping was added so that TCR occurrence patterns could be studied. Donor age, sex, ethnicity and CMV serostatus were compiled together with the repertoire data. The study aimed to test whether cataloging public T cell receptors could reveal signatures of past pathogen exposure. Roughly 300 gigabases of sequencing data and 70 million to 100 million unique TCR sequences made up an early release that covered over 550 HLA-typed donors. Every repertoire in the discovery cohort had been generated on one and the same sequencing platform. Both class I and class II loci were covered by HLA typing, at four-digit resolution. Using immunosequencing, the study profiled T cell repertoires from 500 to 800 subjects and related those repertoires to cytomegalovirus serostatus. A later genetic analysis used genome-wide SNP genotypes for about three fifths of the 666 donors, treating that subset as a discovery cohort. Typing coverage varied by locus: roughly 629-640 donors for A, B, C, DRB1 and DQB1; roughly 510 for DQA1; around 570 for DPA1; approximately 450 for DPB1. Rather than drawing on any new phenotypic data, the later analysis identified candidate immune exposures from TCR beta sequences and the way those sequences occurred across donors. Of the 300 to 500 genotyped donors, 65% to 90% were placed in the genetic ancestry cluster associated with self-reported Caucasian donors.

Based on the germline V gene, the CDR1 and CDR2 sequences are SGHDT and YYEEEE. The CDR3 covers 13 residues, taking in both the cysteine and the phenylalanine. Just the 39-base CDR3 DNA is kept, in frame starting at base 1. V is shortened by 3 bases, J by 5 bases, and the region joining them spans 12 bases. General findings and caveats noted by the study authors: When HLA alleles, especially DR and DQ, strongly co-occurred, TCR associations were difficult to assign to individual alleles. At a false discovery rate of 0.05, a later analysis linked 16,951 TCR beta sequences to specific HLA alleles. A later analysis reported that several top co-occurrence clusters appeared linked to parvovirus B19, influenza, CMV and Epstein-Barr virus. Compared with equally common non-associated chains, HLA-associated TCR beta chains in a later analysis were more clonally expanded and had lower generation probabilities. Immune exposure information for the cohort was limited to CMV serostatus. Correlated functional status among segregating V segments might reflect linkage disequilibrium, but an unknown experimental factor could not be ruled out. In a later genetic analysis, fewer N-insertions in productive TCRs were reported among donors in an Asian-associated ancestry cluster than the roughly 640-donor mean. A cluster of highly shared sequence variants was judged likely to represent a technical artifact of the sequencing pipeline. The presence/absence analyses assumed that sequencing depth was roughly uniform across donors, and that assumption may not be true. Most TCR sequences were observed very rarely across donors, whereas some public TCRs were present in many individuals. Because the 87-base-pair reads could not distinguish some IMGT-functional V segments, including TRBV6-2 and TRBV6-3, those segments were excluded. The study listed over 150 TCR beta chains as associated with cytomegalovirus. According to a later analysis, TCR association rates differed among HLA loci, with DRB1 alleles showing the most associated TCRs and HLA-C alleles showing the fewest. Because some donors lacked HLA typing at each locus, the association tests relied only on the typed subset. The classifier was reported to diagnose cytomegalovirus status with high specificity and sensitivity in both the original cohort and the validation cohort. A further reported finding was that TCR beta sequences accurately predicted the HLA-A and HLA-B alleles for most subjects in the first cohort. Three of the identified cytomegalovirus-associated TCR beta chains were confirmed in vitro to be specific for cytomegalovirus antigens. Only TCR beta chains were sequenced in this cohort, and the absence of alpha or paired-chain data limited detectable features. In an earlier analysis of more than 450 of the donors, most TCR beta V segments were observed in productive rearrangements about 90% or about 30% of the time, broadly matching IMGT annotations. The authors suggested that the approach could potentially be extended to other disease states and immunological phenotypes. About 17 rarely observed V segments, including chromosome 9 orphons, were excluded from the earlier analysis of several hundred of the donors because counts were too low. A later analysis found that most CMV-associated TCR beta chains appeared HLA-restricted, with HLA associations seemingly driven largely by CMV exposure. A later genetic analysis associated a missense DCLRE1C variant with V-gene and J-gene trimming of TCR beta chains, and an independent cohort replicated the association.

The cohort consisted of hundreds of healthy bone marrow donors. At the time of sampling, all cohort members were nominally healthy, though unrecorded immune exposures were likely present. The donor was CMV seronegative and belonged to the group of roughly 330 seronegative cohort members. A peripheral blood sample was provided by each donor, and peripheral blood mononuclear cells were used for TCR beta sequencing. The Qiagen DNeasy Blood Extraction Kit was used to extract genomic DNA from the blood cell samples. With respect to this clone: No antigen is known for it. There are no base qualities to consult, and no much larger clone falls within one base.

The library was made by the immunoSEQ multiplex PCR assay. The multiplex PCR relied on a mix of 60 forward primers for TCR Vbeta segments and 13 reverse primers for TCR Jbeta segments. The CDR3 region of rearranged TCR beta genes was amplified from genomic DNA with a multiplex PCR assay. On the Illumina HiSeq System, the amplified TCR beta libraries were sequenced as 87-base-pair reads. Regarding the original processing steps: A later analysis tallied 75 million to 95 million unique TCR beta chains across the approximately 670 repertoires, and approximately 9.9 million of those chains were shared by two or more donors. Raw reads were error-corrected and collapsed into unique sequences by a nearest-neighbor algorithm in which closely related sequences were merged to remove PCR and sequencing errors. CDR3 sequences were aligned to IMGT reference sequences to assign V, D and J gene segments. For a sequence to be retained, at least a six-nucleotide match to both a V gene segment and a J gene segment was required. Rearrangements were classified as productive when the CDR3 lacked stop codons and remained in frame with V and J, and all other rearrangements were classified as non-productive. Following IMGT convention, CDR3 was defined as the stretch from the second conserved V-encoded cysteine up to the conserved J-encoded phenylalanine. The earlier analysis of about 570 of the donors excluded any sequence lacking an unambiguous match to a single V gene segment. In an earlier analysis of about 590 of the donors, a V segment was called functional when productive rearrangements were above 56.7%, and segregating when the standard deviation between donors exceeded 5%. A statistical classification framework was built for diagnosing cytomegalovirus status from the catalog of TCR beta chain sequences. A later analysis assigned V and J genes by comparing TCR nucleotide sequences with IMGT/GENE-DB human TR gene sequences. Using the TCRdist pipeline, a later analysis assigned CDR3 sequences along with most-parsimonious VDJ recombination scenarios. A later analysis defined each TCR beta chain by its CDR3 amino acid sequence plus V-gene family, and excluded reads lacking a unique V-gene family. A later analysis removed 500 to 650 highly shared, low-generation-probability nucleotide sequences to deal with suspected cross-contamination and a sequencing artifact. A later analysis calculated a clonal expansion index for each public chain from normalized within-repertoire ranks of inferred template counts. In a later analysis, generation probabilities were computed with a VDJ recombination model fitted to out-of-frame rearrangements, and the resulting probabilities were checked against IGoR. Hypergeometric tests were used in a later analysis to score TCR-TCR, TCR-HLA and TCR-CMV co-occurrence, with a repertoire-size bias correction applied to the TCR pairs. False discovery rates were estimated in a later analysis by permuting HLA or CMV assignments 20 times. In a later analysis, co-occurring TCRs were grouped using DBSCAN, and TCRdist sequence similarity was added for clustering within HLA-allele-positive subsets. For co-occurrence clustering, repertoires with fewer than 30,000 or more than 120,000 public chains were excluded, along with five repertoires with anomalous nucleotide sharing. TCRdb holds this immuneACCESS table with in-frame rearrangements only. Some clones are missing; in checked studies, unresolved V genes explain under half, and the rest has no known cause. V and J calls and clone size follow that table, whereas D and trimming were derived from the DNA. The sample table records 99,000 or so clones; nearly 85% of these occur just once. The ten largest clonotypes hold roughly 6.1% of the sample.

Sequencing used PBMCs. Here the chain combines TRBV5-6 and TRBJ2-7; the D gene is possibly TRBD2, with 7 bases matching. The receptor's source is a man younger than 30 in good health and CMV-seronegative. The DNA is TGTGCCAGCAGCTGGGGAGGGGGAGACGAGCAGTACTTC. Its protein is CASSWGGGDEQYF.